These 25 T cell receptor beta chains were sequenced from one sample in a study of blood T cell repertoires in COVID-19. Profiled with immunoSEQ multiplex PCR; TCRdb holds only in-frame clones, not every one. The table records about 370,000 clones, about 89% of them present only once. The sequenced material came from peripheral blood. The receptor source for this set is a young woman with COVID-19, enrolled during active disease.

This clone was detected once. The chain combines TRBV18 with TRBJ1-5; TRBD1 agrees at 7 bases. J lost 2 bases, V lost 3 bases, and 4 bases had no gene match. This CDR3 has 15 residues. Germline CDR1 and CDR2: KGHSH and LQKENI. CDR3: CASSPGDRGNQPQHF. Here the CDR3 DNA reads TGTGCCAGCTCACCCGGCGACAGGGGCAATCAGCCCCAGCATTTT.

The chain has TRBV5-4 and TRBJ2-5; 9 nucleotides agree with TRBD1. This CDR3 comprises 19 residues. Looked up from germline, CDR1 is SGHNT and CDR2 is YYREEE (reference sequence). V gave up 1 base and J gave up 1 base; unmatched junction bases: 14. In nucleotides, the CDR3 is TGTGCCAGCAGCTTGACACGGGGCGGGACAGGGATCTTCCAAGAGACCCAGTACTTC. The encoded protein is CASSLTRGGTGIFQETQYF.

V and J are TRBV28 and TRBJ1-4, with a tentative D call TRBD1 (5 bases). This CDR3 has 15 amino acids. V shed 1 base and J shed 10 bases, with 16 bases lying between them. Germline assignment: CDR1 MDHEN and CDR2 SYDVKM. The CDR3 region is CASSLFRRGTGKLFF. The DNA of the CDR3 is TGTGCCAGCAGTTTATTCCGGCGGGGGACGGGAAAACTGTTTTTT.

V is TRBV28 and J is TRBJ2-3; 8 nucleotides agree with TRBD1. CDR1 and CDR2 from the germline V gene are MDHEN and SYDVKM. The CDR3 runs 16 residues. With V trimmed by 2 bases and J by 6 bases, 10 bases remained unmatched. This chain's CDR3 is CASSLNGQGKGDTQYF. CDR3 DNA: TGTGCCAGCAGTTTAAATGGACAGGGCAAGGGGGATACGCAGTATTTT.

The rearrangement links TRBV28 to TRBJ1-2; maybe TRBD1 (5 bases). Germline-derived CDR1 and CDR2 are MDHEN and SYDVKM. Trimming removed 3 bases at V and 3 bases at J, with 11 bases between. The CDR3 sequence is 14 residues long. The chain's CDR3 is CASSLYPGHYGYTF. CDR3 bases: TGTGCCAGCAGTTTGTATCCAGGGCACTATGGCTACACCTTC.

The rearrangement links TRBV3-1 (or the pseudogene TRBV3-2) to TRBJ2-7; D is perhaps TRBD1 (6 bases). The germline CDR1 and CDR2 sequences are LGHDT and YNNKEL (reference sequence). There are 13 residues in the CDR3. Trimming pared 11 bases from V and 1 base from J, leaving 15 bases between. CDR3 protein: CALRPGQSYEQYV. The DNA for the CDR3 is TGTGCCCTAAGGCCAGGACAGTCCTACGAGCAGTACGTC.

The chain links TRBV7-2 to TRBJ2-7, with D perhaps matching TRBD2 (6 bases). Germline V lookup: CDR1 SGHTA, CDR2 FQGNSA. The CDR3 covers 13 residues. Trimming took off 3 bases at V and 3 bases at J, with 9 bases between the two ends. This CDR3 reads CASSLGLYYEQYV. CDR3 coding DNA: TGTGCCAGCAGCTTGGGACTTTACTACGAGCAGTACGTC.

J is TRBJ2-6 and V is TRBV25-1; D unclear. CDR1 MGHDK and CDR2 SYGVNS come from the germline V gene. The CDR3 sequence is 16 residues long. V lost 4 bases, J lost 0 bases, and 10 bases lay in between. The CDR3 sequence is CASSVGPSSGANVLTF. In nucleotides, the CDR3 is TGTGCCAGCAGTGTTGGCCCTTCCTCTGGGGCCAACGTCCTGACTTTC.

CDR3 DNA: TGTGCCAGCAGCGTAGCCCGGGGGGTTCGCACCGGGGAGCTGTTTTTT. It yields the protein CASSVARGVRTGELFF. The chain joins TRBV9 to TRBJ2-2, with 7 bases identical to TRBD2. Germline CDR1 SGDLS, CDR2 YYNGEE. This CDR3 contains 16 residues. V lost 0 bases and J lost 4; bases outside the gene matches: 6.

V usage is TRBV6-6 and J usage is TRBJ2-7; 9 bases map to TRBD1. Germline-derived CDR1 and CDR2 are MNHNY and SVGAGI (reference sequence). This CDR3 has 17 amino acids. V lost 5 bases to trimming and J lost 2 bases; unmatched junction nucleotides: 13. CDR3 sequence: CASSPAHTGGAAYEQYF. The CDR3 DNA is TGTGCCAGCAGTCCTGCACACACAGGGGGCGCAGCCTACGAGCAGTACTTC.

The chain has TRBV5-5 and TRBJ2-3; D is uncertain. Trimming shortened V by 0 bases and J by 3 bases, and 8 bases separated the two germline ends. CDR1 and CDR2 from the germline V gene are SGHKS and YYEKEE (reference sequence). This CDR3 is 14 amino acids long. The CDR3 loop is CASSLASRTDTQYF. The CDR3 region has the DNA TGTGCCAGCAGCTTGGCCTCGAGGACAGATACGCAGTATTTT.

The chain has TRBV20-1 and TRBJ2-7; perhaps TRBD1 as D (6 bases). V was trimmed by 3 bases and J by 0 bases, leaving 9 bases between them. Looked up from germline, CDR1 is DFQATT and CDR2 is SNEGSKA (reference sequence). This CDR3 is 13 amino acids long. The CDR3 reads CSASGQTSYEQYF. The CDR3 bases are TGCAGTGCTAGTGGACAGACCTCCTACGAGCAGTACTTC.

V gene TRBV27 combines with J gene TRBJ1-2; 9 nucleotides match TRBD1. J lost 8 bases, V lost 5 bases, and 12 bases had no gene match. The CDR3 is 15 amino acids. The V gene's germline CDR1 is MNHEY and CDR2 SMNVEV (reference sequence). The CDR3 nucleotides are TGTGCCAGCAGTCCTTTCCCGGGACAGGGTGAAGGCTACACCTTC. Its translation: CASSPFPGQGEGYTF.

This rearrangement joins TRBV25-1 to TRBJ1-1; D might be TRBD1 (5 bases). V was clipped by 1 base and J by 1 base, with 10 bases between them. The CDR3 loop spans 15 amino acids. Per the germline V gene, CDR1 is MGHDK and CDR2 is SYGVNS. The CDR3 bases are TGTGCCAGCAGTGAATCGCGGGGCAGGAACACTGAAGCTTTCTTT. Translation gives CASSESRGRNTEAFF.

The chain employs TRBV11-2 and TRBJ1-2, with 7 nucleotides matching TRBD1. The CDR3 length is 15 residues. Germline V lookup: CDR1 SGHAT, CDR2 FQNNGV. V dropped 6 bases and J dropped 0; count of bases not matched to a gene: 7. The CDR3 nucleotides read TGTGCCAGCAGTTCTAACAGGGGAGCTAACTATGGCTACACCTTC. Translated, it gives CASSSNRGANYGYTF. Full variable domain (missing parts from reference TRBV11-2 and TRBJ1-2): EAGVAQSPRYKIIEKRQSVAFWCNPISGHATLYWYQQILGQGPKLLIQFQNNGVVDDSQLPKDRFSAERLKGVDSTLKIQPAKLEDSAVYLCASSSNRGANYGYTFGSGTRLTVV.

The chain uses TRBV21-1 and TRBJ2-4; the table's TRBD1 call for D was not verified on the DNA. TRBV21-1 is classified as a pseudogene. The CDR3 consists of 18 residues. The CDR3 spells CASSKVSGTGGPKNIQYF. The CDR3 nucleotides read TGTGCCAGCAGCAAAGTTTCCGGGACAGGAGGGCCCAAAAACATTCAGTACTTC.

The chain joins TRBV18 to TRBJ2-7; tentatively, D is TRBD1 (5 bases). The CDR3 consists of 11 residues. CDR1 is KGHSH and CDR2 is LQKENI in the germline V gene. CDR3 protein: CASSPQGLTSV. As DNA, the CDR3 is TGTGCCAGCTCACCCCAGGGTCTAACCAGCGTC.

The CDR3 region is CASSSRQGTGELFF. In nucleotides, the CDR3 is TGTGCCAGCAGTTCCCGACAGGGGACCGGGGAGCTGTTTTTT. The rearrangement links TRBV27 to TRBJ2-2, with 8 nucleotides matching TRBD1. V lost 4 bases, J lost 5 bases, and 3 bases stayed unmatched. The CDR3 contains 14 residues. The germline V gene encodes CDR1 MNHEY and CDR2 SMNVEV (reference sequence).

The genes are TRBV18 and TRBJ1-5; no definite D call. Germline-derived CDR1 and CDR2 are KGHSH and LQKENI. The CDR3 is made up of 18 amino acids. The V end lost 5 bases, the J end lost 1 base, and 21 bases lay between the germline ends. CDR3 sequence: CASSGTVVGRVSNQPQHF. The CDR3, as DNA: TGTGCCAGCTCAGGAACGGTGGTAGGGAGGGTAAGCAATCAGCCCCAGCATTTT.

The V call is TRBV11-3, the J call TRBJ2-5, with a weak D call TRBD2 (6 bases). Trimming stripped 3 bases from V and 5 bases from J, with 13 bases between. This CDR3 has 14 amino acids. The V gene's germline CDR1 is SGHNT and CDR2 YENEEA. Here the CDR3 DNA reads TGTGCCAGCAGCTTGACGGGAAGCGGGGAGACCCAGTACTTC. Translation gives CASSLTGSGETQYF.

This sequence joins TRBV27 and TRBJ2-7; tentative D call: TRBD1 (6 bases). Germline CDR1 reads MNHEY; CDR2 reads SMNVEV (reference sequence). The CDR3 extends over 14 amino acids. V was shortened by 5 bases and J by 4 bases, with 15 bases between the two germline ends. The CDR3 bases are TGTGCCAGCAGTGCTGGACAGTTCTCTTACGAGCAGTACGTC. Residues: CASSAGQFSYEQYV.

The rearrangement uses TRBV5-8 and TRBJ1-5; D possibly corresponds to TRBD1 (5 bases). CDR3 length: 15 residues. V was shortened by 4 bases and J by 3 bases, with 14 bases between the two germline ends. Germline-derived CDR1 and CDR2 are SGHTS and YDEGEE. CDR3 DNA: TGTGCCAGCAGCCTGGGGGGGGAATCCAATCAGCCCCAGCATTTT. Protein sequence: CASSLGGESNQPQHF. The full variable domain, completed using reference TRBV5-8 and TRBJ1-5, is EAGVTQSPTHLIKTRGQQATLRCSPISGHTSVYWYQQALGLGLQFLLWYDEGEERNRGNFPPRFSGRQFPNYSSELNVNALELEDSALYLCASSLGGESNQPQHFGDGTRLSIL.

This clone was observed a few times. The V gene is TRBV5-4, the J gene TRBJ2-5, with no clear D. Germline values: CDR1 SGHNT, CDR2 YYREEE (reference sequence). V dropped 5 bases and J dropped 2 bases, with 13 bases sitting between them. The CDR3 sequence is 14 residues long. CDR3 DNA: TGTGCCAGCAGGGCGGCCGAACTTCAAGAGACCCAGTACTTC. This gives the protein CASRAAELQETQYF.

This chain connects TRBV27 to TRBJ2-1; TRBD1 is a possible D gene (6 bases). This CDR3 has 15 amino acids. Germline CDR1 and CDR2: MNHEY and SMNVEV (reference sequence). V shed 0 bases and J shed 4 bases, with 10 bases lying between them. The CDR3 DNA reads as TGTGCCAGCAGTTTATCTTTGGACAGTTACAATGAGCAGTTCTTC. Residues: CASSLSLDSYNEQFF.

This chain joins TRBV9 and TRBJ1-1, with D unresolved. The V end was cut by 6 bases, the J end by 8 bases, with 14 bases between. CDR3 size: 12 residues. In germline, CDR1 is SGDLS, CDR2 YYNGEE. DNA of the CDR3: TGTGCCAGCACCCCCAGGAGGTACGAAGCTTTCTTT. Translation gives CASTPRRYEAFF. Filled out from reference TRBV9 and TRBJ1-1, the complete variable domain reads DSGVTQTPKHLITATGQRVTLRCSPRSGDLSVYWYQQSLDQGLQFLIQYYNGEERAKGNILERFSAQQFPDLHSELNLSSLELGDSALYFCASTPRRYEAFFGQGTRLTVV.